This is a list of T cell receptor beta chains from one sample in a study of blood T cells in healthy people across ages. MiXCR, run by TCRdb on the 5' RACE reads, gives a single entry per CDR3 protein. The table lists 870,000 or so distinct CDR3 sequences, around 28% of them singletons. The sequenced sample consisted of blood. The receptor set was obtained from a woman of 80 years or more in good health. Both conserved end residues are part of each CDR3. The D gene is left open where the match is weak. A clone size is listed for some rows: how often the clone was seen (once, few, many), or a class if it is expanded.

-	TRBV4-3	TRBJ2-7	many	CASSLGVRGAYEQYF	TGCGCCAGCAGCCTGGGGGTCCGAGGGGCTTACGAGCAGTACTTC
-	TRBV5-1	TRBJ2-3	many	CASSLGFDRTTDTQYF	TGCGCCAGCAGCTTGGGATTCGACAGAACCACAGATACGCAGTATTTT
-	TRBV20-1	TRBJ2-2	-	CSARVYASGELFF	TGCAGTGCTAGAGTATATGCCTCCGGGGAGCTGTTTTTT
-	TRBV6-2/TRBV6-3	TRBJ2-1	many	CASSYSQDPYNEQFF	TGTGCCAGCAGTTACTCTCAGGACCCCTACAATGAGCAGTTCTTC
-	TRBV29-1	TRBJ2-3	many	CSVEGTDTQYF	TGCAGCGTTGAAGGCACAGATACGCAGTATTTT
-	TRBV28	TRBJ2-1	-	CASRNFNEQFF	TGTGCCAGCAGAAATTTTAATGAGCAGTTCTTC
TRBD1	TRBV6-2/TRBV6-3	TRBJ1-2	many	CASRATGGAHYGYTF	TGTGCCAGCAGGGCGACAGGGGGCGCCCACTATGGCTACACCTTC
-	TRBV6-6	TRBJ1-1	many	CASRNHRDNTEAFF	TGTGCCAGCAGGAATCACAGGGATAACACTGAAGCTTTCTTT
-	TRBV12-3/TRBV12-4	TRBJ2-2	-	CASSSGIRELFF	TGTGCCAGCAGCTCAGGGATCAGGGAGCTGTTTTTT
TRBD1	TRBV5-6	TRBJ2-1	few	CASSSRTGVYNEQFF	TGTGCCAGCAGCTCTAGGACAGGGGTATACAATGAGCAGTTCTTC
-	TRBV14	TRBJ2-3	once	CASSPYIIRATDTQYF	TGTGCCAGCAGCCCCTACATAATAAGGGCCACAGATACGCAGTATTTT
-	TRBV20-1	TRBJ2-7	-	CSASSQGQDEQYF	TGCAGTGCTAGTAGCCAGGGTCAGGACGAGCAGTACTTC
TRBD2	TRBV11-2	TRBJ2-7	-	CASSLLAGGNYEQYF	TGTGCCAGCAGCTTACTCGCGGGGGGGAACTACGAGCAGTACTTC
-	TRBV7-9	TRBJ1-3	few	CASSPRGVPAGNTIYF	TGTGCCAGCAGCCCCCGGGGGGTCCCCGCAGGAAACACCATATATTTT
TRBD2	TRBV2	TRBJ2-3	few	CASSSLAGVGTDTQYF	TGTGCCAGCAGTTCACTAGCGGGAGTGGGCACAGATACGCAGTATTTT
-	TRBV12-3/TRBV12-4	TRBJ1-3	few	CASSHRNTRYF	TGTGCCAGCAGTCACAGAAACACCAGATATTTT
TRBD1	TRBV7-2	TRBJ1-2	few	CASSTDCQGAGYGYTF	TGTGCCAGCAGCACCGACTGCCAGGGGGCTGGCTATGGCTACACCTTC
-	TRBV7-2	TRBJ1-1	many	CASSFAGLNTEAFF	TGTGCCAGCAGCTTCGCAGGGTTGAACACTGAAGCTTTCTTT
TRBD2	TRBV11-2	TRBJ2-5	-	CASSLDREGRVLYF	TGTGCCAGCAGCTTAGATCGGGAGGGGCGGGTGCTGTACTTC
TRBD1	TRBV10-3	TRBJ1-4	many	CATRTGVAEKLFF	TGTGCCACCCGGACAGGGGTCGCCGAAAAACTGTTTTTT
-	TRBV6-1	TRBJ2-7	many	CATKKGGSYEQYF	TGTGCCACAAAGAAGGGGGGCTCCTACGAGCAGTACTTC
-	TRBV14	TRBJ1-4	-	CASSQEGRANEKLFF	TGTGCCAGCAGCCAAGAAGGTCGAGCTAATGAAAAACTGTTTTTT
-	TRBV7-9	TRBJ2-5	many	CASSSLGGMETQYF	TGTGCCAGCAGCTCCCTCGGTGGTATGGAGACCCAGTACTTC
TRBD2	TRBV5-1	TRBJ2-5	many	CASSLARLAGAETQYF	TGCGCCAGCAGCTTGGCCCGACTAGCGGGGGCTGAGACCCAGTACTTC
-	TRBV3-1	TRBJ2-3	many	CASSQAGTRTDTQYF	TGTGCCAGCAGCCAAGCCGGAACCCGCACAGATACGCAGTATTTT
-	TRBV12-3/TRBV12-4	TRBJ2-7	many	CASTFRAYGLTTGRYEQYF	TGTGCCAGCACTTTTAGGGCGTACGGACTGACAACCGGAAGGTACGAGCAGTACTTC
-	TRBV6-2/TRBV6-3	TRBJ2-7	many	CASTRTQSSYEQYF	TGTGCCAGCACCAGGACTCAGAGCTCCTACGAGCAGTACTTC
-	TRBV2	TRBJ1-5	-	CASNGGMSNQPQHF	TGTGCCAGCAATGGGGGGATGAGCAATCAGCCCCAGCATTTT
-	TRBV11-2	TRBJ1-3	-	CASSSMSSGNTIYF	TGTGCCAGCAGCTCTATGTCCTCTGGAAACACCATATATTTT
-	TRBV6-1	TRBJ2-7	many	CASSEQPSGSYEQYF	TGTGCCAGCAGTGAACAACCCTCGGGGTCCTACGAGCAGTACTTC
TRBD1	TRBV29-1	TRBJ2-4	-	CSVADRAGYF	TGCAGCGTTGCGGACAGGGCAGGGTACTTC
-	TRBV5-6	TRBJ2-5	-	CASSFGGGLRRETQYF	TGTGCCAGCAGCTTTGGGGGGGGGCTCAGGCGAGAGACCCAATACTTC
TRBD1	TRBV6-5	TRBJ2-7	-	CASRSTGTGCYEQYF	TGTGCCAGCAGGTCAACCGGGACAGGGTGTTACGAGCAGTACTTC
TRBD2	TRBV20-1	TRBJ2-5	many	CSARDEIAGGRETQYF	TGCAGTGCTAGAGATGAAATAGCGGGGGGCCGCGAGACCCAGTACTTC
-	TRBV5-6	TRBJ2-1	-	CASSWYRAAYNEQFF	TGTGCCAGCAGCTGGTACAGAGCCGCCTACAATGAGCAGTTCTTC
-	TRBV14	TRBJ1-2	-	CASRSEGNYGYTF	TGTGCCAGCCGTAGCGAAGGAAACTATGGCTACACCTTC
-	TRBV12-5	TRBJ2-5	-	CASGLVPLDWDRGRNLGNEQYF	TGTGCTAGTGGTTTGGTACCTCTCGATTGGGATCGGGGGCGAAACCTGGGCAATGAGCAGTACTTC
-	TRBV6-6	TRBJ2-1	-	CASSWIGARDEQFF	TGTGCCAGCAGTTGGATTGGGGCTCGCGATGAGCAGTTCTTC
TRBD1	TRBV20-1	TRBJ2-2	-	CSAREQGARTGELFF	TGCAGTGCTAGAGAACAGGGGGCGAGAACCGGGGAGCTGTTTTTT
-	TRBV12-3/TRBV12-4	TRBJ2-2	few	CASSQPGQNTGELFF	TGTGCCAGCAGCCAACCGGGACAGAACACCGGGGAGCTGTTTTTT
TRBD1	TRBV7-9	TRBJ1-1	-	CASSLADRSTEAFF	TGTGCCAGCAGCTTGGCGGACAGGAGCACTGAAGCTTTCTTT
TRBD1	TRBV5-1	TRBJ1-1	-	CASSPGQGLVNTEAFF	TGCGCCAGCAGCCCCGGACAGGGGCTTGTGAACACTGAAGCTTTCTTT
TRBD1	TRBV5-1	TRBJ2-2	-	CASSLGPRQGGELFF	TGCGCCAGCAGCCTCGGACCGAGACAGGGCGGGGAGCTGTTTTTT
-	TRBV10-3	TRBJ1-1	-	CAIRAAGVDTEAFF	TGTGCCATCAGGGCGGCAGGGGTGGACACTGAAGCTTTCTTT
-	TRBV6-6	TRBJ2-7	-	CASSLGIPYEQYF	TGTGCCAGCAGTTTGGGTATCCCCTACGAGCAGTACTTC